These 31 T cell receptor beta chains share one sample of origin, sequenced in a study of identical twins. TCRdb ran MiXCR on the 5' RACE reads and lists one entry per CDR3 protein. This table holds more than 200,000 distinct CDR3 sequences, about an eighth found once. The source material was memory (CD45RO+) T cells sorted from blood. Receptor source: a woman aged 18-30 years in good health.

This clonotype was seen a few times. V usage is TRBV11-3 and J usage is TRBJ2-5; the match to TRBD2 covers 11 bases. In germline, CDR1 is SGHNT, CDR2 YENEEA. V dropped 4 bases and J dropped 5; count of bases not matched to a gene: 9. The CDR3 totals 16 residues. The CDR3 sequence: CASSSGTSGAGETQYF. In nucleotides, the CDR3 is TGTGCCAGCAGCTCCGGGACTAGCGGAGCAGGGGAGACCCAGTACTTC.

This clonotype was counted only a few times. The chain is built from TRBV10-3 and TRBJ2-1; no definite D call. V was cut by 4 bases and J by 6 bases, with 13 bases left in between. This CDR3 has 14 residues. The germline V gene encodes CDR1 ENHRY and CDR2 SYGVKD. The CDR3 loop reads CAISVQVQANEQFF. In nucleotides, the CDR3 is TGTGCCATCAGTGTCCAGGTCCAGGCCAATGAGCAGTTCTTC.

This clonotype was observed a handful of times. V usage is TRBV7-2 and J usage is TRBJ2-7; D might be TRBD2 (6 bases). Trimming removed 5 bases at V and 1 base at J, with 9 bases between. There are 13 residues in the CDR3. Germline CDR1 and CDR2: SGHTA and FQGNSA. The CDR3 is CASSPGLSYEQYF. The CDR3 DNA reads as TGTGCCAGCAGCCCGGGACTGTCCTACGAGCAGTACTTC.

This clonotype has a count of ten or more. V gene TRBV20-1 combines with J gene TRBJ2-1; 12 nucleotides agree with TRBD2. CDR3 length: 13 residues. Germline V gene sequence: CDR1 DFQATT, CDR2 SNEGSKA (reference sequence). Trimming at V came to 4 bases and at J to 12 bases, leaving 7 bases not matched to a gene. DNA for the CDR3: TGCAGTGCTAAAGGGCTAGCGGGAGGGGGGCAGTTCTTC. It yields the protein CSAKGLAGGGQFF.

The chain links TRBV7-3 to TRBJ2-5; D remains unclear. Trimming left V 5 bases short and J 3 bases short, with 10 bases between. Germline-derived CDR1 and CDR2 are SGHTA and FQGTGA. There are 13 residues in the CDR3. The CDR3 DNA reads as TGTGCCAGCAGCCGAACGCTAGAAGAGACCCAGTACTTC. It yields the protein CASSRTLEETQYF.

This clonotype has a single count. Germline is not matched at one junction end, which may reflect a read error. The chain is built from TRBV20-1 and TRBJ2-3, with 9 bases that match TRBD2. Germline V gene sequence: CDR1 DFQATT, CDR2 SNEGSKA (reference sequence). The CDR3 totals 15 residues. CDR3 amino acids: CSASASGVGTYTQYF. The CDR3 DNA follows: TGCAGTGCTAGTGCTAGCGGGGTCGGCACATATACGCAGTATTTT.

The chain is built from TRBV10-3 and TRBJ1-2, with D perhaps matching TRBD1 (5 bases). V was clipped by 7 bases and J by 4 bases, with 16 bases between them. Germline V lookup: CDR1 ENHRY, CDR2 SYGVKD. The CDR3 has 14 amino acids. CDR3 amino acids: CAIKSGPEFYGYTF. Written as DNA, the CDR3 is TGTGCCATCAAGTCGGGGCCCGAATTCTATGGCTACACCTTC.

The chain employs TRBV10-3 and TRBJ2-5, with TRBD2 as a possible D gene (6 bases). CDR3 length: 14 amino acids. Per the germline V gene, CDR1 is ENHRY and CDR2 is SYGVKD. Trimming took 6 bases from V and 5 from J, leaving 16 bases between them. The CDR3 DNA reads as TGTGCCATCAGAACTAGTTTTGGAGGGGAGACCCAGTACTTC. Translated: CAIRTSFGGETQYF.

This clonotype showed up just a few times. The chain recombines TRBV4-3 with TRBJ2-3; D possibly corresponds to TRBD2 (5 bases). Germline V lookup: CDR1 LGHNA, CDR2 YSLEER. V was clipped by 0 bases and J by 3 bases, with 10 bases between them. The CDR3 totals 15 residues. The CDR3 loop is CASSQDRVATDTQYF. DNA for the CDR3: TGCGCCAGCAGCCAAGATCGGGTAGCGACAGATACGCAGTATTTT.

In this sample, this clonotype turned up a few times. This chain uses TRBV7-2 with TRBJ2-1; 8 bases match TRBD2. Per germline, CDR1 SGHTA and CDR2 FQGNSA. CDR3 length: 17 amino acids. Trimming removed 5 bases from V and 5 bases from J; junction bases left unmatched: 14. The CDR3 spells CASSLRVAGRVDNEQFF. The CDR3 DNA is TGTGCCAGCAGCCTCCGGGTAGCGGGACGGGTTGACAATGAGCAGTTCTTC.

V usage is TRBV7-2 and J usage is TRBJ2-7; D gene unclear. Germline V gene data show CDR1 as SGHTA and CDR2 as FQGNSA. The CDR3 length is 15 residues. The V end lost 5 bases, the J end lost 0 bases, and 14 bases lay between the germline ends. CDR3 sequence: CASSPTTALSYEQYF. For the CDR3, the DNA is TGTGCCAGCAGCCCTACGACTGCGCTCTCCTACGAGCAGTACTTC. Full variable domain (missing parts from reference TRBV7-2 and TRBJ2-7): GAGVSQSPSNKVTEKGKDVELRCDPISGHTALYWYRQSLGQGLEFLIYFQGNSAPDKSGLPSDRFSAERTGGSVSTLTIQRTQQEDSAVYLCASSPTTALSYEQYFGPGTRLTVT.

The chain has TRBV28 and TRBJ2-1; 14 bases match TRBD2. The CDR3 has 18 amino acids. Per the germline V gene, CDR1 is MDHEN and CDR2 is SYDVKM. J lost 3 bases, V lost 8 bases, and 12 bases had no gene match. This CDR3 reads CASSPGTSGSGVYNEQFF. DNA for the CDR3: TGTGCCAGCTCCCCGGGGACTAGCGGGAGTGGTGTCTACAATGAGCAGTTCTTC.

This clonotype appeared a few times. The V and J genes are TRBV20-1 and TRBJ1-6, with a weak D call TRBD1 (6 bases). This CDR3 region has 13 residues. From germline, CDR1 is DFQATT and CDR2 SNEGSKA (reference sequence). The germline V and J ends were trimmed by 6 bases and 6 bases, with 12 bases remaining between them. The CDR3 sequence: CSARPQGNSPLHF. Written as DNA, the CDR3 is TGCAGTGCCCGCCCACAGGGTAATTCACCCCTCCACTTT.

The chain combines TRBV7-2 with TRBJ2-1; possibly TRBD2 for D (5 bases). The germline gives CDR1 SGHTA, CDR2 FQGNSA. With 5 bases removed from V and 3 bases from J, the gap between germline ends came to 14 bases. This CDR3 spans 15 amino acids. The CDR3 DNA sequence: TGTGCCAGCAGCCGAGGGAGACTCGGCTACAATGAGCAGTTCTTC. Its translation is CASSRGRLGYNEQFF.

With respect to this clonotype: The germline gene is not matched at one end of the junction; a read error may be the cause. CDR3 bases: TGTGTCAGCAGCTCAGCGTACCAAGAGACCCAGTACTTC. This gives the protein CVSSSAYQETQYF. The chain links TRBV11-2 to TRBJ2-5; no clear D gene. The CDR3 runs to 13 residues. In germline, CDR1 is SGHAT, CDR2 FQNNGV. Together with reference TRBV11-2 and TRBJ2-5, the CDR3 gives the full variable domain: EAGVAQSPRYKIIEKRQSVAFWCNPISGHATLYWYQQILGQGPKLLIQFQNNGVVDDSQLPKDRFSAERLKGVDSTLKIQPAKLEDSAVYLCVSSSAYQETQYFGPGTRLLVL.

Many counts were recorded for this clonotype. The DNA of the CDR3 is TGTGCCAGCAGTTATTTGGGCGGGCAAAACACAGATACGCAGTATTTT. This sequence encodes CASSYLGGQNTDTQYF. The rearrangement links TRBV6-5 to TRBJ2-3; TRBD2 might be the D (5 bases). Germline V CDR1 and CDR2: MNHEY, SVGAGI. V was cut by 3 bases and J by 2 bases, with 15 bases left in between. The CDR3 totals 16 residues.

This clonotype was found a few times. The gene calls are TRBV6-5 and TRBJ2-1; the D gene is possibly TRBD2 (6 bases). CDR3 length: 16 amino acids. CDR1 is MNHEY, CDR2 SVGAGI, per germline. Deletions cut 0 bases from V and 2 bases from J, with 11 bases between. In DNA, the CDR3 is TGTGCCAGCAGTTACTCGACCGGGGGAACCTACAATGAGCAGTTCTTC. This sequence encodes CASSYSTGGTYNEQFF.

This clonotype has just a few counts. The CDR3 region is CASSPPNGVDEQYF. For the CDR3, the DNA is TGTGCCAGCAGTCCTCCAAACGGCGTAGACGAGCAGTACTTC. The V call is TRBV12-3 or TRBV12-4, the J call TRBJ2-7; the D is unclear. CDR3 length: 14 amino acids. V was shortened by 5 bases and J by 5 bases, with 16 bases between the two germline ends.

The chain recombines TRBV5-1 with TRBJ2-7; D is unresolved. This CDR3 region has 15 residues. CDR1 and CDR2 (germline): SGHRS, YFSETQ. V lost 4 bases, J lost 0 bases, and 14 bases lay in between. The CDR3 protein is CASSVVGAGSYEQYF. Here the CDR3 DNA reads TGCGCCAGCAGCGTGGTCGGAGCCGGCTCCTACGAGCAGTACTTC.

This clonotype was seen a few times. V and J are TRBV9 and TRBJ2-1, with 13 bases matching TRBD2. Trimming cost V 4 bases and J 9 bases; bases outside gene matches: 7. CDR3 size: 15 residues. CDR1 and CDR2 from the germline V gene are SGDLS and YYNGEE. DNA for the CDR3: TGTGCCAGCAGCCCGAGGACTAGCGGGAGTCCTGAGCAGTTCTTC. It codes for CASSPRTSGSPEQFF. Based on the CDR3 plus reference TRBV9 and TRBJ2-1, the full variable domain is DSGVTQTPKHLITATGQRVTLRCSPRSGDLSVYWYQQSLDQGLQFLIQYYNGEERAKGNILERFSAQQFPDLHSELNLSSLELGDSALYFCASSPRTSGSPEQFFGPGTRLTVL.

Comment on this clonotype: This may come from a read error, since a much larger clone is one base off. The genes are TRBV12-3 or TRBV12-4 and TRBJ1-2; D is unresolved. The CDR3 consists of 14 residues. V lost 5 bases and J 7 bases, leaving 17 bases between the germline ends. CDR3 in amino acids: CASSHLEGRAGYTF. CDR3 in DNA: TGTGCCAGCAGTCATCTTGAGGGAAGGGCTGGCTACACCTTC.

The chain recombines TRBV15 with TRBJ1-2, with 8 bases lining up with TRBD1. Germline lookup yields CDR1 LNHNV and CDR2 YYDKDF (reference sequence). V lost 1 base to trimming and J lost 5 bases; unmatched junction nucleotides: 6. This CDR3 spans 15 amino acids. This chain's CDR3 is CATSRGGQGSYGYTF. The CDR3 DNA reads TGTGCCACCAGCAGAGGAGGACAGGGAAGTTATGGCTACACCTTC.

This sequence joins TRBV7-2 and TRBJ2-3, with 9 bases fitting TRBD2. CDR1 is SGHTA, CDR2 FQGNSA, per germline. V shed 6 bases and J 4 bases; nucleotides not matched to a gene: 8. This CDR3 has 15 amino acids. The CDR3 DNA sequence: TGTGCCAGCAGTCGAAGCGGGAGGAGCGCAGATACGCAGTATTTT. Its translation: CASSRSGRSADTQYF.

As DNA, the CDR3 is TGTGCCAGCATTGACCACAGGGGCACAGATACGCAGTATTTT. It translates to CASIDHRGTDTQYF. This sequence joins TRBV6-2 or TRBV6-3 and TRBJ2-3; D might be TRBD1 (6 bases). Germline V gene sequence: CDR1 MNHEY, CDR2 SVGEGT. The CDR3 extends over 14 amino acids. V was shortened by 7 bases and J by 1 base, with 12 bases between the two germline ends.

This clonotype was seen a few times. The chain uses TRBV20-1 and TRBJ2-1; TRBD1 matches at 8 bases. Looked up from germline, CDR1 is DFQATT and CDR2 is SNEGSKA (reference sequence). The CDR3 consists of 14 residues. The V and J ends lost 3 bases and 4 bases, in that order; junction bases with no gene match: 5. CDR3 DNA: TGCAGTGCTAGTCCCGGGACAGGTTACAATGAGCAGTTCTTC. This codes for CSASPGTGYNEQFF.

In this sample, this clonotype turned up a few times. The V gene is TRBV25-1, the J gene TRBJ2-1; unclear D gene. Per germline, CDR1 MGHDK and CDR2 SYGVNS. Trimming took off 3 bases at V and 5 bases at J, with 11 bases between the two ends. The CDR3 is 14 amino acids. CDR3 DNA: TGTGCCAGCAGTGAGTTGGTCCTAAACAATGAGCAGTTCTTC. Translating it yields CASSELVLNNEQFF.

Only a few counts were recorded for this clonotype. This sequence joins TRBV4-3 and TRBJ2-2; D not resolved. V gave up 0 bases and J gave up 5 bases, with 4 bases separating them. The CDR3 runs to 13 residues. Germline V gene lookup returns CDR1 LGHNA and CDR2 YSLEER. CDR3 nucleotides: TGCGCCAGCAGCCAAGATTTTACCGGGGAGCTGTTTTTT. Translation: CASSQDFTGELFF.

This clonotype was seen ten or more times. This chain connects TRBV5-6 to TRBJ2-7; 7 bases agree with TRBD1. Germline V gene lookup returns CDR1 SGHDT and CDR2 YYEEEE. This CDR3 has 15 residues. J was trimmed by 1 base and V by 0 bases; bases with no gene match: 4. CDR3 in amino acids: CASSLGGTASYEQYF. The CDR3 DNA reads as TGTGCCAGCAGCTTGGGTGGGACAGCGTCCTACGAGCAGTACTTC.

The genes are TRBV7-9 and TRBJ2-7, with 7 bases fitting TRBD1. The V gene end was trimmed by 1 base and the J gene end by 3 bases; junction bases not matched to a gene: 6. This CDR3 has 15 amino acids. Germline CDR1 SEHNR, CDR2 FQNEAQ (reference sequence). The CDR3 DNA is TGTGCCAGCAGCTTAGTCGAGGGACAGCTCTACGAGCAGTACTTC. Protein sequence: CASSLVEGQLYEQYF.

This clonotype appeared a few times. The CDR3 sequence: CASSVEGSGSGANVLTF. The CDR3 region has the DNA TGTGCCAGCAGCGTAGAAGGGTCCGGCTCTGGGGCCAACGTCCTGACTTTC. V gene TRBV9 combines with J gene TRBJ2-6; D gene uncertain. The CDR3 is 17 amino acids. V was shortened by 0 bases and J by 0 bases, with 10 bases between the two germline ends. Per germline, CDR1 SGDLS and CDR2 YYNGEE.

The genes are TRBV5-1 and TRBJ2-3; D call uncertain. This CDR3 has 14 residues. Between the trimmed V and J ends, which lost 4 bases and 6 bases, there was a span of 15 bases. From germline, CDR1 is SGHRS and CDR2 YFSETQ. CDR3 in DNA: TGCGCCAGCAGCGCCACCAAGCCCTTCGATACGCAGTATTTT. Translated, it gives CASSATKPFDTQYF.